This T cell receptor (beta chain) was identified in a study of CD8 T cells in ankylosing spondylitis. This clonotype was seen a few times. What it binds is not known. Trimming took 2 bases from V and 0 from J, leaving 2 bases between them. Germline V gene lookup returns CDR1 LGHDT and CDR2 YNNKEL (reference sequence). The CDR3 is made up of 13 amino acids. Study conclusions and caveats: A TCR beta motif of about 8 highly homologous variants seemed to mark ankylosing spondylitis blood. Reported data indicate significant enrichment of disease-linked clones within matched ankylosing spondylitis synovial fluid. Some of the motif variants had earlier been found in reactive arthritis patients' fluid and blood. Peripheral blood samples showed relatively rare disease-linked clones, and these clones were CD8+.

Quantitative 5'-RACE was performed with molecular barcodes, and it yielded the TCR beta libraries. MiXCR, run by TCRdb on the 5' RACE reads, gives a single entry per CDR3 protein. The sample includes about 700,000 distinct CDR3 sequences, around 20% of them seen just once. The chain has TRBV3-1 and TRBJ1-5; D gene unclear. The origin of this receptor is a male donor with ankylosing spondylitis. The sequencing sample was made of blood, either unsorted or a sorted T cell fraction (not recorded which). CDR3 loop: CASSQISNQPQHF. CDR3 DNA sequence: TGTGCCAGCAGCCAAATTAGCAATCAGCCCCAGCATTTT.